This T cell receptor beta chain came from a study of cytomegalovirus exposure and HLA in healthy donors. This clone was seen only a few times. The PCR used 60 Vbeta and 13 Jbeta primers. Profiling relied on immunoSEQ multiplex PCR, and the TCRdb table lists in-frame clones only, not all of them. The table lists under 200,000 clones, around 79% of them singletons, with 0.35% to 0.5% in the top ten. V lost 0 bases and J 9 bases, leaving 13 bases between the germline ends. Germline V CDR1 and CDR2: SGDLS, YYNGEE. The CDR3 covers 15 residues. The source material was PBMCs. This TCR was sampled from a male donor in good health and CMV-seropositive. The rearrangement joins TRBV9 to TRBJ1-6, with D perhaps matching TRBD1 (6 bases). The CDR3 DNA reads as TGTGCCAGCAGCGTAGCGGGGACACCCGTTTCACCCCTCCACTTT. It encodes CASSVAGTPVSPLHF.